Below, 18 T cell receptor beta chains from the same sample are listed, as sequenced in a study of cytomegalovirus exposure and HLA in healthy donors. The PCR was carried out with 60 Vbeta primers and 13 Jbeta primers. Clones were sequenced by immunoSEQ multiplex PCR, and TCRdb holds only the in-frame ones, with some missing. The sample yields under 150,000 clones, roughly 80% seen once. Sequenced: PBMCs. The receptors originated from a woman between 40 and 55 years old in good health and CMV-seronegative.

The chain combines TRBV29-1 with TRBJ1-1; D may be TRBD1 (6 bases). Germline lookup yields CDR1 SQVTM and CDR2 ANQGSEA. The CDR3 covers 13 residues. The CDR3 DNA sequence: TGCGGAGCAAACAGGGCTATGAACACTGAAGCTTTCTTT. Protein: CGANRAMNTEAFF.

This clone was recorded once. In DNA form, the CDR3 reads TGTGCCAGCAGTACAGGGCGAGAGACCCAGTACTTC. It encodes CASSTGRETQYF. The genes are TRBV6-1 and TRBJ2-5, with a tentative D call TRBD1 (6 bases). There are 12 residues in the CDR3. With 5 bases removed from V and 4 bases from J, the gap between germline ends came to 8 bases. Looked up from germline, CDR1 is MNHNS and CDR2 is SASEGT.

The rearrangement joins TRBV7-5 to TRBJ1-5. TRBV7-5 is a recognized pseudogene. This CDR3 is 14 amino acids long. The CDR3 protein is CARGREGSNQPQHF. In DNA form, the CDR3 reads TGTGCCAGAGGAAGGGAGGGAAGCAATCAGCCCCAGCATTTT.

The chain is built from TRBV19 and TRBJ2-7; 9 positions match TRBD1. The germline gives CDR1 LNHDA, CDR2 SQIVND (reference sequence). V was clipped by 4 bases and J by 4 bases; unmatched bases: 5. The length of the CDR3 is 14 residues. CDR3 sequence reads: CASSKGQGGYEQYF. CDR3 in DNA: TGTGCCAGTAGTAAGGGACAGGGTGGGTACGAGCAGTACTTC.

The chain recombines TRBV27 with TRBJ2-7; 12 positions match TRBD1. J gave up 3 bases and V 6 bases, and 9 bases lay outside the gene matches. Germline V gene data show CDR1 as MNHEY and CDR2 as SMNVEV (reference sequence). The CDR3 has 16 amino acids. CDR3 sequence reads: CASSFGGTGGYYEQYF. The CDR3 DNA reads as TGTGCCAGCAGCTTTGGTGGGACAGGGGGCTACTACGAGCAGTACTTC.

The chain carries TRBV15 and TRBJ2-3; 10 bases agree with TRBD2. CDR3 size: 15 residues. Germline CDR1 and CDR2: LNHNV and YYDKDF (reference sequence). The V and J ends lost 4 bases and 4 bases, in that order; junction bases with no gene match: 5. The CDR3 spells CATSMPAGGPDTQYF. The CDR3 DNA reads TGTGCCACCAGCATGCCAGCGGGAGGGCCAGATACGCAGTATTTT.

CDR3 protein: CASSGAGRGYEQYF. The CDR3 nucleotides are TGTGCCAGTAGTGGCGCAGGGAGGGGGTACGAGCAGTACTTC. This sequence joins TRBV19 and TRBJ2-7; D possibly corresponds to TRBD2 (7 bases). The CDR3 spans 14 residues. V lost 5 bases to trimming and J lost 4 bases, with 15 bases between them. Germline lookup yields CDR1 LNHDA and CDR2 SQIVND (reference sequence). The full variable domain, rest sourced from reference TRBV19 and TRBJ2-7, is DGGITQSPKYLFRKEGQNVTLSCEQNLNHDAMYWYRQDPGQGLRLIYYSQIVNDFQKGDIAEGYSVSREKKESFPLTVTSAQKNPTAFYLCASSGAGRGYEQYFGPGTRLTVT.

The gene calls are TRBV5-1 and TRBJ1-2, with TRBD1 matching 8 bases. V was clipped by 0 bases and J by 1 base; unmatched bases: 5. This CDR3 comprises 16 residues. Germline V gene sequence: CDR1 SGHRS, CDR2 YFSETQ. CDR3 nucleotides: TGCGCCAGCAGCTTGGATGGACAGGGCCTTAACTATGGCTACACCTTC. It encodes CASSLDGQGLNYGYTF.

The chain carries TRBV5-1 and TRBJ1-1, with 8 bases lining up with TRBD1. This CDR3 spans 18 amino acids. Germline trimming cut 4 bases from V and 2 bases from J; bases unmatched to any gene: 16. Germline V lookup: CDR1 SGHRS, CDR2 YFSETQ. The CDR3: CASSPDLSRGPGNTEAFF. The CDR3 DNA reads TGCGCCAGCAGCCCGGATCTTAGCAGGGGGCCGGGAAACACTGAAGCTTTCTTT.

The table lists this clone with a few counts. The rearrangement links TRBV5-4 to TRBJ2-1; the match to TRBD2 covers 9 bases. The CDR3 has 16 amino acids. V lost 4 bases to trimming and J lost 8 bases; unmatched junction nucleotides: 13. Germline assignment: CDR1 SGHNT and CDR2 YYREEE (reference sequence). CDR3 nucleotide sequence: TGTGCCAGCAGCCAAGCCCCGCCCGGCGGGGGGGATGAGCAGTTCTTC. It translates to CASSQAPPGGGDEQFF.

V usage is TRBV25-1 and J usage is TRBJ1-1; D unclear. This CDR3 is 13 amino acids long. V was shortened by 3 bases and J by 7 bases, with 12 bases between the two germline ends. The V gene's germline CDR1 is MGHDK and CDR2 SYGVNS. Here the CDR3 DNA reads TGTGCCAGCAGTGATGGCGGATCCTTTGAAGCTTTCTTT. It translates to CASSDGGSFEAFF.

The rearrangement joins TRBV4-3 to TRBJ2-2; D perhaps matches TRBD2 (5 bases). This CDR3 spans 17 amino acids. CDR1 is LGHNA and CDR2 is YSLEER in the germline V gene. V was cut by 0 bases and J by 4 bases, with 15 bases left in between. The CDR3 spells CASSQDFQRLSTGELFF. In DNA, the CDR3 is TGCGCCAGCAGCCAAGATTTCCAGCGGCTGAGCACCGGGGAGCTGTTTTTT.

This clone was recorded a few times. This rearrangement joins TRBV6-1 to TRBJ1-3; D is ambiguous. The CDR3 covers 15 residues. V was trimmed by 7 bases and J by 3 bases, leaving 16 bases between them. Germline V gene sequence: CDR1 MNHNS, CDR2 SASEGT. The CDR3 spells CASMTYSGGGNTIYF. Written as DNA, the CDR3 is TGTGCCAGCATGACCTATTCAGGTGGTGGAAACACCATATATTTT.

This rearrangement joins TRBV19 to TRBJ1-1; D is unresolved. V lost 3 bases, J lost 0 bases, and 11 bases lay in between. CDR3 length: 15 amino acids. Germline V lookup: CDR1 LNHDA, CDR2 SQIVND (reference sequence). This chain's CDR3 is CASSIRGDLNTEAFF. CDR3 nucleotide sequence: TGTGCCAGTAGTATCCGGGGAGACCTGAACACTGAAGCTTTCTTT.

This chain links TRBV5-4 with TRBJ2-7, with 7 bases fitting TRBD1. The J segment lost 5 bases and the V segment lost 5 bases, leaving 10 bases of the junction unmatched. The CDR3 spans 14 residues. The germline V gene encodes CDR1 SGHNT and CDR2 YYREEE (reference sequence). The CDR3 loop is CASSRTGRKDEQYF. The CDR3 DNA reads TGTGCCAGCAGTAGGACAGGAAGGAAAGACGAGCAGTACTTC.

This clone was seen a few times. CDR3: CASSSGHGNEKLFF. The CDR3 DNA reads TGCGCCAGCAGCTCGGGACACGGCAATGAAAAACTGTTTTTT. This chain uses TRBV5-1 with TRBJ1-4; D is perhaps TRBD1 (6 bases). V lost 3 bases, J lost 5 bases, and 11 bases lay in between. CDR1 is SGHRS, CDR2 YFSETQ, per germline. The CDR3 spans 14 residues.

The chain combines TRBV2 with TRBJ2-7, with 9 bases matching TRBD1. The CDR3 has 14 amino acids. Germline-derived CDR1 and CDR2 are SNHLY and FYNNEI. With V trimmed by 3 bases and J by 2 bases, 2 bases remained unmatched. For the CDR3, the DNA is TGTGCCAGCAGTGACGGGACAGGGACCTACGAGCAGTACTTC. Translated: CASSDGTGTYEQYF.

This sequence joins TRBV29-1 and TRBJ1-2, with 9 bases aligning to TRBD1. The germline gives CDR1 SQVTM, CDR2 ANQGSEA. The CDR3 totals 16 residues. V dropped 7 bases and J dropped 7; count of bases not matched to a gene: 19. CDR3 sequence reads: CSAVWGSSGTGSGYTF. The DNA of the CDR3 is TGCAGCGCCGTGTGGGGGTCGTCCGGGACAGGGAGTGGCTACACCTTC.